This T cell receptor (beta chain) was identified during a study of T cell responses to AZD1222 COVID-19 vaccine. Sequencing used immunoSEQ multiplex PCR; TCRdb keeps in-frame clones, though not all of them. In the table there are nearly 110,000 clones, around 91% of which are singletons. The clonotype originates from an adult in good health. Material: peripheral blood, obtained on day 0 of AZD1222 vaccination.

DNA of the CDR3: TGCGCCAGCAGCTTGGTGCCAGGGTACACTGAAGCTTTCTTT. Its protein is CASSLVPGYTEAFF. The chain carries TRBV5-1 and TRBJ1-1; weak D call: TRBD1 (5 bases). CDR1 SGHRS and CDR2 YFSETQ come from the germline V gene. The CDR3 length is 14 residues. V dropped 0 bases and J dropped 3 bases, with 9 bases sitting between them.